Listed below are T cell receptor beta chains from one sample, sequenced in a study of blood T cell repertoires in COVID-19. Data came from immunoSEQ multiplex PCR; TCRdb stores just in-frame clones and leaves some out. The repertoire holds roughly 330,000 clones, roughly 86% seen once, with about 5.4% in the top ten. The sample comprised PBMCs or T cells enriched from blood (not recorded which). The receptor source for this set is a young woman who had recovered from COVID-19. The conserved cysteine and the conserved F or W are not part of the CDR3 here. The size entry is marked missing in some rows and otherwise reads once, few, many or a size class.

V gene	clone size	J gene	CDR3 protein
TRBV25-1	once	TRBJ1-2	ASSRQGARGYT
TRBV27	NA	TRBJ2-1	ASSFGVAGNEQF
TRBV4-1	NA	TRBJ2-7	ASSLELWTGVGEQY
TRBV2	once	TRBJ1-1	ASSPDRGTEAF
TRBV19	NA	TRBJ2-7	ASSIGTGIHEQY
TRBV5-4	once	TRBJ1-2	ASTIKGRTPGNYGYT
TRBV5-1	NA	TRBJ2-3	ASSLEGGLDTDTQY
TRBV5-1	NA	TRBJ1-1	ASSLPPSGGDTEAF
TRBV6-1	NA	TRBJ1-6	ASSDLHSPWTGSSPLH
TRBV14	NA	TRBJ2-1	ASSQGRDFYNEQF
TRBV19	NA	TRBJ1-2	ASRAGPTTNYGYT
TRBV6-5	once	TRBJ2-1	ASTTKGDEQF
TRBV2	few	TRBJ1-1	ASGNIMTEAF